Sequencing of this T cell receptor beta chain was carried out in a study of Ad26.COV2.S vaccination and SARS-CoV-2 variants. As for treatment: 19 received Ad26.COV2.S at low or high dose, single or two shots; 5 received placebo; per-sample allocation not given. Collection of the samples took place on day 63 after the first injection of vaccine or placebo. This clone was counted a few times. Deletions cut 3 bases from V and 6 bases from J, with 10 bases between. The germline CDR1 and CDR2 sequences are KGHDR and SFDVKD. The CDR3 consists of 13 residues. Sequenced by immunoSEQ multiplex PCR; TCRdb stores in-frame clones only, minus some. The table includes about 400,000 clones, about 91% detected once.

The receptor's source is a person aged 18 to 59 who received the Ad26.COV2.S COVID-19 vaccine or a placebo. V and J are TRBV24-1 and TRBJ1-1, with D unresolved. Source: peripheral blood, taken in a trial of Ad26.COV2.S vaccine versus placebo. CDR3 amino acids: CATSDVGRAEAFF. The CDR3 DNA is TGTGCCACCAGTGATGTGGGGAGGGCTGAAGCTTTCTTT.